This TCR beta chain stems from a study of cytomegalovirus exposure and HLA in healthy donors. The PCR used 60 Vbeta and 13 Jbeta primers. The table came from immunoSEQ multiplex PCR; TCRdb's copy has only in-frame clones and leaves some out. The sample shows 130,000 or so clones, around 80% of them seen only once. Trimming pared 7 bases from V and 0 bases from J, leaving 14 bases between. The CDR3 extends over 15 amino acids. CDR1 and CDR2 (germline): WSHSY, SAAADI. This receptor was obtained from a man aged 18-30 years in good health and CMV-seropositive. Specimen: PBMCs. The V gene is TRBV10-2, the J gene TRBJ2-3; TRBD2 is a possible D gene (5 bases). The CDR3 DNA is TGCGCCAGCACAGTAACCGGAGGAAGCACAGATACGCAGTATTTT. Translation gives CASTVTGGSTDTQYF.